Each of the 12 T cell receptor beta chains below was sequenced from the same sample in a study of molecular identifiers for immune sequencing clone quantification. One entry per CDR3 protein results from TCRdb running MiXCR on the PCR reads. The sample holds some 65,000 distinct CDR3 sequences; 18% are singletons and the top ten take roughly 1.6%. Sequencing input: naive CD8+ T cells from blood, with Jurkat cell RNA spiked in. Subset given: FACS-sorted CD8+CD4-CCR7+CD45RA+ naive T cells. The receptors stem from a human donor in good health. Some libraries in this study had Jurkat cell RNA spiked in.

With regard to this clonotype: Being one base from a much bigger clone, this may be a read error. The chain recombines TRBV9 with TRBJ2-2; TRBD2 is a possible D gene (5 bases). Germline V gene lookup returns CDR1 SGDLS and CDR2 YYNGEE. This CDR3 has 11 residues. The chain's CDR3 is CASSGFGEPFF. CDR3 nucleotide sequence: TGTGCCAGCAGCGGCTTCGGGGAGCCGTTTTTT. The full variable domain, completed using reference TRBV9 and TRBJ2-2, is DSGVTQTPKHLITATGQRVTLRCSPRSGDLSVYWYQQSLDQGLQFLIQYYNGEERAKGNILERFSAQQFPDLHSELNLSSLELGDSALYFCASSGFGEPFFGEGSRLTVL.

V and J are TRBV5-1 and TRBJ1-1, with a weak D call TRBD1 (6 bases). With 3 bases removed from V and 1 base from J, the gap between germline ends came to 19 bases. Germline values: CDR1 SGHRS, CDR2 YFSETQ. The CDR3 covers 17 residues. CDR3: CASSYETPGHPNTEAFF. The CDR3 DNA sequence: TGCGCCAGCAGCTATGAGACCCCGGGACACCCGAACACTGAAGCTTTCTTT.

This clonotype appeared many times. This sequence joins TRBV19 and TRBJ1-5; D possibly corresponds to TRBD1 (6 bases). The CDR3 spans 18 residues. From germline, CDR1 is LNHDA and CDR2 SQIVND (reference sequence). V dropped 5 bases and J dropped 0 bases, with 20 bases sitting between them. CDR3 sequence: CASSPNPGQYDSNQPQHF. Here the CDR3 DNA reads TGTGCCAGTAGTCCAAACCCGGGACAATACGATAGCAATCAGCCCCAGCATTTT.

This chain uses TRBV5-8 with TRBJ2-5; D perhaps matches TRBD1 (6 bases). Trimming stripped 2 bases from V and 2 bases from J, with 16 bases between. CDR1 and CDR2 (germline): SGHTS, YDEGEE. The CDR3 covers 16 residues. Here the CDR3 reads CASSFRQGGDQETQYF. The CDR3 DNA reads TGTGCCAGCAGCTTCCGGCAAGGGGGAGATCAAGAGACCCAGTACTTC.

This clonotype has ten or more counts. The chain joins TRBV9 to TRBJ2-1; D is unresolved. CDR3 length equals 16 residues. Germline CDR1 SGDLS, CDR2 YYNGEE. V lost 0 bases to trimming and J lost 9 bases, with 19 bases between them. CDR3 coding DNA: TGTGCCAGCAGCGTAGGTATGGGCGGAAATGGTCCTGAGCAGTTCTTC. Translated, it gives CASSVGMGGNGPEQFF.

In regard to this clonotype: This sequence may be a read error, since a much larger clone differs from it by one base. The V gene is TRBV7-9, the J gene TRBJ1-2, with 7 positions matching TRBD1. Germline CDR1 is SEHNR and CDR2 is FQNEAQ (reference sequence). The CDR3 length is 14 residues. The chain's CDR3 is CAGSWGTEDYGYTF. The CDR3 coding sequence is TGTGCCGGCAGCTGGGGGACAGAAGACTATGGCTACACCTTC.

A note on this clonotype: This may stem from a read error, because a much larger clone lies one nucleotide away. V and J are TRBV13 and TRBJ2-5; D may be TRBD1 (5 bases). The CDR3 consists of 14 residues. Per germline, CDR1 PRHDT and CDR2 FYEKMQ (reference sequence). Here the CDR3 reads CANSSGHPKNTQYF. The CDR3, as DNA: TGTGCCAACAGCTCCGGACACCCGAAGAACACCCAGTACTTC.

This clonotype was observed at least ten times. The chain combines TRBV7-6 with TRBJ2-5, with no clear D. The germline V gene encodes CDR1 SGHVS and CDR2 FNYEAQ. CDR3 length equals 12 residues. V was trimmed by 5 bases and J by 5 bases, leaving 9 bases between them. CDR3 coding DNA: TGTGCCAGCAGCCTATGGCAGGAGACCCAGTACTTC. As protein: CASSLWQETQYF. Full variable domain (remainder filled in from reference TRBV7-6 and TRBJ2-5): GAGVSQSPRYKVTKRGQDVALRCDPISGHVSLYWYRQALGQGPEFLTYFNYEAQQDKSGLPNDRFSAERPEGSISTLTIQRTEQRDSAMYRCASSLWQETQYFGPGTRLLVL.

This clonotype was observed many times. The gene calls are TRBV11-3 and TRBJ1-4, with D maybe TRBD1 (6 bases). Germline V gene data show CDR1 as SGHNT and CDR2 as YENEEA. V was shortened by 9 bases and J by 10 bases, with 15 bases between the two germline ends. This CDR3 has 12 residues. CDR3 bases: TGTGCCAGTAAACAGGGTATGGGAAAACTGTTTTTT. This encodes CASKQGMGKLFF.

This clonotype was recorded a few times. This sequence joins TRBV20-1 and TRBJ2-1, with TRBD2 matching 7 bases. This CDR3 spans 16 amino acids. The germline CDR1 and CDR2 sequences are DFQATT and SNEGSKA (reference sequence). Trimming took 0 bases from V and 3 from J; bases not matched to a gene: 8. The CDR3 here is CSARDYLLADYNEQFF. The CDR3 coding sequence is TGCAGTGCTAGAGATTATTTGCTAGCGGACTACAATGAGCAGTTCTTC.

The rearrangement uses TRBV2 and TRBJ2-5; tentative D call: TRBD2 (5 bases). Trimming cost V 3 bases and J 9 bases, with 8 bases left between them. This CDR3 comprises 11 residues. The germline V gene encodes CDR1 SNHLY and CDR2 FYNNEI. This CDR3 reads CASSDWEPQYF. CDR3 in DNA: TGTGCCAGCAGTGATTGGGAGCCCCAGTACTTC.

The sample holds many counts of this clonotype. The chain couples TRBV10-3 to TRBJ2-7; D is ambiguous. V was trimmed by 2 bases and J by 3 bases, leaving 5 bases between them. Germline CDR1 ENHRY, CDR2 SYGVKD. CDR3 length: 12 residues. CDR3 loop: CAISEGVYEQYF. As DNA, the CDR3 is TGTGCCATCAGTGAGGGGGTCTACGAGCAGTACTTC.